This T cell receptor (beta chain) is drawn from a study of cytomegalovirus exposure and HLA in healthy donors. Amplification used 60 Vbeta primers and 13 Jbeta primers. TCRdb's table, derived via immunoSEQ multiplex PCR, lists solely in-frame clones and lacks some. The sample lists more than 95,000 clones; approximately 74% were seen once. Unmatched junction bases numbered 6, after V lost 1 base and J lost 4 bases. CDR3 length: 16 amino acids. Germline V gene data show CDR1 as LGHNT and CDR2 as FRNRAP. All donors participated as healthy donors of bone marrow. The source is a woman aged 45-60 years in good health and CMV-seropositive. The chain recombines TRBV12-5 with TRBJ1-5; 8 bases fit TRBD1. Input material: PBMCs. In DNA, the CDR3 is TGTGCTAGTGGTTTGGCGATGGGACAGGCTAATCAGCCCCAGCATTTT. Amino acids: CASGLAMGQANQPQHF.